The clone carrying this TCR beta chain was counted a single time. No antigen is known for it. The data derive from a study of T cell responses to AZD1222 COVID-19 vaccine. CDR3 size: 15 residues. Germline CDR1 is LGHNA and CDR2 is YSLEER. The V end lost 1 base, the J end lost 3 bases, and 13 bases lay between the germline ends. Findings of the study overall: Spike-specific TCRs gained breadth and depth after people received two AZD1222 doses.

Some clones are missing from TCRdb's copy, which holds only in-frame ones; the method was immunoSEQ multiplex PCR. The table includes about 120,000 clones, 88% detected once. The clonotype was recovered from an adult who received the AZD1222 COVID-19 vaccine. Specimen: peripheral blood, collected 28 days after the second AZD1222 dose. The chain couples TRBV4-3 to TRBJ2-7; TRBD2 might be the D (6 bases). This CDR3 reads CASSQGRGGNYEQYF. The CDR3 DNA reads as TGCGCCAGCAGCCAAGGTCGGGGCGGGAACTACGAGCAGTACTTC.